This T cell receptor beta chain appears in the sequencing data of a study of Graves' ophthalmopathy and Graves' hyperthyroidism. The sample holds many counts of this clonotype. RNA transcripts were the source from which TCR beta CDR3 regions were amplified. RT-PCR in the first round used HTBI primers; a second-round multiplex PCR followed. TCRdb recomputed calls from the multiplex PCR reads with MiXCR, one row per CDR3 protein. This table has roughly 400,000 distinct CDR3 sequences, approximately 20% appearing once. The junction had 5 bases not matched to a gene; V was cut back by 3 bases and J by 1 base. In germline, CDR1 is LNHNV, CDR2 YYDKDF (reference sequence). The CDR3 length is 15 residues.

The clonotype comes from a woman in her late teens or twenties with Graves' ophthalmopathy. V usage is TRBV15 and J usage is TRBJ1-1; 7 bases are a match to TRBD1. The sample consisted of peripheral blood. In DNA form, the CDR3 reads TGTGCCACCAGCAGGACGACAGGGCAGAACACTGAAGCTTTCTTT. Translated: CATSRTTGQNTEAFF. Supplemented by reference TRBV15 and TRBJ1-1, the full variable domain reads DAMVIQNPRYQVTQFGKPVTLSCSQTLNHNVMYWYQQKSSQAPKLLFHYYDKDFNNEADTPDNFQSRRPNTSFCFLDIRSPGLGDTAMYLCATSRTTGQNTEAFFGQGTRLTVV.